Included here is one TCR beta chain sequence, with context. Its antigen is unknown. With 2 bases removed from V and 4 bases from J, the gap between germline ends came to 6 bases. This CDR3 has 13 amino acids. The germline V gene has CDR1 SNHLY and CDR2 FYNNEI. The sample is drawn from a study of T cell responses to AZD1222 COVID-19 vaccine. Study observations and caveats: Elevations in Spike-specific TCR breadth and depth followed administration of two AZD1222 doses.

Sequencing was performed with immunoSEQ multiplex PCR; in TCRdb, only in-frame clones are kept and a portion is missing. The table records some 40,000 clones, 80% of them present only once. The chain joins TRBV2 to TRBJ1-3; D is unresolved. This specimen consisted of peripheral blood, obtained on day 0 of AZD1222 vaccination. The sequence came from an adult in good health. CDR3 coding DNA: TGTGCCAGCAGTGAACTGGAGGGAAACACCATATATTTT. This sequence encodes CASSELEGNTIYF.